Presented here are 21 T cell receptor beta chains from one specimen sequenced in a study of siplizumab effects on memory and regulatory T cells. Here immunoSEQ multiplex PCR was the method, and the copy in TCRdb shows in-frame clones only, minus some. Of 100,000 or so clones listed, 85% to 95% were seen once; the top ten hold over 0.15%. Input material: non-Treg CD4+ T cells sorted from blood. Receptors were obtained from a human donor in good health.

This chain joins TRBV12-5 and TRBJ2-5; 11 bases agree with TRBD2. Germline-derived CDR1 and CDR2 are LGHNT and FRNRAP. The CDR3 totals 15 residues. With 7 bases clipped from V and 1 base from J, the junction kept 5 bases outside the gene matches. CDR3 sequence: CASAFTSGGQETQYF. Here the CDR3 DNA reads TGTGCTAGTGCCTTCACTAGCGGGGGCCAAGAGACCCAGTACTTC.

The genes are TRBV2 and TRBJ2-2; 9 bases match TRBD2. The CDR3 extends over 14 amino acids. J lost 6 bases, V lost 4 bases, and 3 bases had no gene match. Germline CDR1 is SNHLY and CDR2 is FYNNEI. The CDR3 bases are TGTGCCAGCAGTGTTAGCGGGGGAGCCGGGGAGCTGTTTTTT. This translates into CASSVSGGAGELFF.

The chain uses TRBV11-2 and TRBJ2-3; no reliable D call. Between the trimmed V and J ends, which lost 4 bases and 1 base, there was a span of 15 bases. Germline loops: CDR1 SGHAT, CDR2 FQNNGV. This CDR3 has 16 residues. Written as DNA, the CDR3 is TGTGCCAGCAGCTGGGGATCGCGATCCGGCACAGATACGCAGTATTTT. It is translated as CASSWGSRSGTDTQYF.

CDR3 region: CAWMVAGKNTEAFF. The DNA for the CDR3 is TGTGCCTGGATGGTGGCAGGGAAGAACACTGAAGCTTTCTTT. V and J are TRBV30 and TRBJ1-1, with D tentatively TRBD1 (5 bases). From germline, CDR1 is GTSNPN and CDR2 SVGIG (reference sequence). V was cut by 4 bases and J by 1 base, with 13 bases left in between. This CDR3 comprises 14 residues.

This chain joins TRBV30 and TRBJ1-5; no firm D call. CDR3 length: 13 residues. The V gene lost 3 bases and the J gene lost 0 bases, with 6 bases spanning the gap. Germline V gene data show CDR1 as GTSNPN and CDR2 as SVGIG (reference sequence). CDR3 in DNA: TGTGCCTGGAGCCGAGATAGCAATCAGCCCCAGCATTTT. Translated, it gives CAWSRDSNQPQHF.

The chain uses TRBV18 and TRBJ1-6, with no clear D. V was trimmed by 6 bases and J by 6 bases, leaving 12 bases between them. This CDR3 contains 14 residues. From germline, CDR1 is KGHSH and CDR2 LQKENI. The CDR3 bases are TGTGCCAGCTCCCCGGAAGGAATTAATTCACCCCTCCACTTT. It specifies CASSPEGINSPLHF.

The CDR3 region is CASSLDRSTGELFF. CDR3 in DNA: TGTGCCAGCAGCTTAGATCGGAGCACCGGGGAGCTGTTTTTT. V and J are TRBV11-3 and TRBJ2-2; unclear D gene. V was cut by 0 bases and J by 4 bases, with 6 bases left in between. Germline assignment: CDR1 SGHNT and CDR2 YENEEA. The CDR3 is made up of 14 amino acids.

V gene TRBV5-1 combines with J gene TRBJ2-3, with TRBD1 as a possible D gene (6 bases). Germline V gene lookup returns CDR1 SGHRS and CDR2 YFSETQ. With 6 bases removed from V and 1 base from J, the gap between germline ends came to 9 bases. This CDR3 is built from 13 residues. In nucleotides, the CDR3 is TGCGCCAGCAATCGACAGGGCACAGATACGCAGTATTTT. This codes for CASNRQGTDTQYF.

V and J are TRBV18 and TRBJ2-5; D remains unclear. V shed 5 bases and J shed 3 bases, with 10 bases lying between them. CDR3 length: 13 residues. Germline V gives CDR1 KGHSH, CDR2 LQKENI. The CDR3 region has the DNA TGTGCCAGCTCAGAACCGAATGAAGAGACCCAGTACTTC. It is translated as CASSEPNEETQYF.

V gene TRBV9 combines with J gene TRBJ1-2, with D tentatively TRBD1 (6 bases). The CDR3 covers 15 residues. CDR1 is SGDLS, CDR2 YYNGEE, per germline. V lost 0 bases to trimming and J lost 7 bases, with 16 bases between them. CDR3 amino acids: CASSVAGQPYAGYTF. The DNA of the CDR3 is TGTGCCAGCAGCGTAGCTGGACAGCCCTACGCTGGCTACACCTTC. Full variable domain (outside the CDR3, taken from reference TRBV9 and TRBJ1-2): DSGVTQTPKHLITATGQRVTLRCSPRSGDLSVYWYQQSLDQGLQFLIQYYNGEERAKGNILERFSAQQFPDLHSELNLSSLELGDSALYFCASSVAGQPYAGYTFGSGTRLTVV.

The J gene is TRBJ2-5, the V gene TRBV27; D is perhaps TRBD2 (5 bases). Germline values: CDR1 MNHEY, CDR2 SMNVEV (reference sequence). CDR3 length: 13 amino acids. V was shortened by 4 bases and J by 4 bases, with 10 bases between the two germline ends. CDR3 amino acids: CASSWRRRETQYF. For the CDR3, the DNA is TGTGCCAGCAGTTGGAGGCGTCGAGAGACCCAGTACTTC.

V and J are TRBV7-2 and TRBJ2-7; a weak D match, TRBD1 (5 bases). The V gene lost 1 base and the J gene lost 2 bases, with 6 bases spanning the gap. Per germline, CDR1 SGHTA and CDR2 FQGNSA. The CDR3 extends over 13 amino acids. CDR3 in amino acids: CASSLDRTYEQYF. The DNA of the CDR3 is TGTGCCAGCAGCTTAGACAGGACCTACGAGCAGTACTTC.

This sequence joins TRBV7-9 and TRBJ1-1; 10 bases are shared with TRBD1. After removal of 5 bases from V and 5 bases from J, the junction contained 5 bases not matched to a gene. The CDR3 runs 14 residues. Germline V lookup: CDR1 SEHNR, CDR2 FQNEAQ (reference sequence). The CDR3 DNA reads as TGTGCCAGCAGCCCAGGACAGGGGGAAACTGAAGCTTTCTTT. As protein: CASSPGQGETEAFF.

In this sample, this clone turned up once. The rearrangement links TRBV27 to TRBJ2-2; tentative D call: TRBD2 (6 bases). The CDR3 has 14 amino acids. Germline values: CDR1 MNHEY, CDR2 SMNVEV (reference sequence). Trimming cost V 2 bases and J 5 bases, with 9 bases left between them. CDR3 in DNA: TGTGCCAGCAGTTTAGGGCGGGGAACCGGGGAGCTGTTTTTT. This translates into CASSLGRGTGELFF.

This clone was seen once. The chain joins TRBV27 to TRBJ2-2; D is ambiguous. The V gene lost 3 bases and the J gene lost 6 bases, with 8 bases spanning the gap. The CDR3 is made up of 13 amino acids. Germline CDR1 MNHEY, CDR2 SMNVEV (reference sequence). As DNA, the CDR3 is TGTGCCAGCAGTTTCTTGGGTCCCGGGGAGCTGTTTTTT. Amino acids: CASSFLGPGELFF.

The chain is built from TRBV5-6 and TRBJ2-1; D possibly matches TRBD1 or TRBD2 (5 bases each). The CDR3 loop spans 15 amino acids. V lost 1 base to trimming and J lost 2 bases, with 10 bases between them. Germline CDR1 SGHDT, CDR2 YYEEEE. The DNA for the CDR3 is TGTGCCAGCAGCTTGAATTGGGGACCCTACAATGAGCAGTTCTTC. Translating gives CASSLNWGPYNEQFF. The variable domain in full, completed from reference TRBV5-6 and TRBJ2-1, reads DAGVTQSPTHLIKTRGQQVTLRCSPKSGHDTVSWYQQALGQGPQFIFQYYEEEERQRGNFPDRFSGHQFPNYSSELNVNALLLGDSALYLCASSLNWGPYNEQFFGPGTRLTVL.

The V call is TRBV9, the J call TRBJ1-1; 9 bases line up with TRBD1. CDR3 size: 15 residues. CDR1 and CDR2 from the germline V gene are SGDLS and YYNGEE. The trim removed 0 bases at V and 5 bases at J, leaving 5 bases unmatched. The CDR3 DNA sequence: TGTGCCAGCAGCGTAGCTACAGGGGGCGGAACTGAAGCTTTCTTT. Translation: CASSVATGGGTEAFF.

V is TRBV4-1 and J is TRBJ1-2, with a possible D match to TRBD1 (5 bases). Germline V gene lookup returns CDR1 MGHRA and CDR2 YSYEKL. The V and J ends lost 0 bases and 5 bases respectively, with 10 bases between them. The CDR3 loop spans 14 amino acids. CDR3 bases: TGCGCCAGCAGCCAAGACGCGACAGTTTATGGCTACACCTTC. Amino acid sequence: CASSQDATVYGYTF.

The J gene is TRBJ2-7, the V gene TRBV11-3; 8 nucleotides align to TRBD1. Germline-derived CDR1 and CDR2 are SGHNT and YENEEA. The CDR3 has 16 amino acids. V dropped 0 bases and J dropped 2; count of bases not matched to a gene: 6. CDR3 DNA sequence: TGTGCCAGCAGCTTAGATCTTGAGGACAGGGCCTACGAGCAGTACTTC. Its translation: CASSLDLEDRAYEQYF. Variable domain in full (rest from reference TRBV11-3 and TRBJ2-7): EAGVVQSPRYKIIEKKQPVAFWCNPISGHNTLYWYLQNLGQGPELLIRYENEEAVDDSQLPKDRFSAERLKGVDSTLKIQPAELGDSAVYLCASSLDLEDRAYEQYFGPGTRLTVT.

This chain links TRBV6-4 with TRBJ2-3; 7 positions match TRBD1. The CDR3 is 15 residues long. The V segment lost 5 bases and the J segment 0 bases; nucleotides outside the gene matches: 5. Germline assignment: CDR1 MRHNA and CDR2 SNTAGT. CDR3 in amino acids: CASSNRDRSTDTQYF. In DNA, the CDR3 is TGTGCCAGCAGTAACCGGGACAGAAGCACAGATACGCAGTATTTT.

The chain employs TRBV11-3 and TRBJ2-3; TRBD2 matches 11 bases. The CDR3 is 18 amino acids. V shed 1 base, J shed 1 base, and the junction held 7 bases outside the gene matches. Germline V lookup: CDR1 SGHNT, CDR2 YENEEA. The CDR3 region has the DNA TGTGCCAGCAGCTTAGGTTTAGCGGGGGGGCTGGGCACAGATACGCAGTATTTT. Translated, it gives CASSLGLAGGLGTDTQYF.